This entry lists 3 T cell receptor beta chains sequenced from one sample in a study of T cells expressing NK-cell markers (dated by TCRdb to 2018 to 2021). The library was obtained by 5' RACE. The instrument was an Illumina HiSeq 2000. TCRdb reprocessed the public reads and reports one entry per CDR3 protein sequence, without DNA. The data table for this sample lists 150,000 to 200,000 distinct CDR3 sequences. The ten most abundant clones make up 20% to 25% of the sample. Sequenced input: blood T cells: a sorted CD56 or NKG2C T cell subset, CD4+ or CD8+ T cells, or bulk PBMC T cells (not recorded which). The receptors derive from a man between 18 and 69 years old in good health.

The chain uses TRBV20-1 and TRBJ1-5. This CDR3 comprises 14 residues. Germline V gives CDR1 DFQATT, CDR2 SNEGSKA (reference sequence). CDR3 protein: CSARDLGQPQPQHF.

The CDR3 is CASRGLAGEETQYF. The V gene is TRBV6-1, the J gene TRBJ2-5; the D gene TCRdb calls, TRBD2, cannot be checked with no DNA. The germline V gene encodes CDR1 MNHNS and CDR2 SASEGT. CDR3 size: 14 residues.

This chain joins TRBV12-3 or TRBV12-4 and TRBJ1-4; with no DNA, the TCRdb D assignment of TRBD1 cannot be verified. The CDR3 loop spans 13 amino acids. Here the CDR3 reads CASSLAPLSGVFF.